This T cell receptor beta chain was sequenced for a study of blood T cell repertoires in COVID-19 (dated by TCRdb to the early 2020s). For context, the study as a whole: The collaborator samples originated in the United States, Italy and Spain and spanned the acute and convalescent phases of COVID-19. Nearly every sample came with metadata listing a de-identified subject ID, COVID-19 status, age in years and sex. The material from the prospective study consisted of cDNA or gDNA derived from T cells, B-cell-depleted T cells, or PBMCs. The dataset comprised deeply sampled blood TCRbeta repertoires from subjects exposed to, actively infected with, or recovered from COVID-19. HLA class I and class II types, where available, came from metadata supplied by the sample provider rather than from assay-based typing. The samples were drawn from two sources: the first 160 participants of the ongoing ImmuneRACE study, and 1,200 or so subjects contributed by 6 global collaborators. The repertoires were released in a freely available public database meant as a resource for research on the immune response to SARS-CoV-2.

General conclusions and limits of the study: The amount of clinical and demographic metadata varied by source and participant and was provided uncurated.

Each collaborating institution followed its own protocols to collect whole blood in K2EDTA tubes. For TCRbeta analysis, collaborators shipped samples as frozen whole blood, isolated PBMCs, or DNA extracted from either of those sample types. About this clone: The antigen it recognizes is unknown. No base-level quality is on record; no much larger clone is a single base apart.

TCRbeta CDR3 regions were amplified from genomic DNA using the immunoSEQ Assay, a bias-controlled multiplex PCR. For the original study's pipeline: The number of nucleated cells in each sample was estimated by amplification of reference gene primers within the assay. To quantify the absolute abundance of each unique TCRbeta CDR3 rearrangement, sequence reads were collapsed and filtered. For each sample, productive Simpson clonality was calculated by taking the square root of Simpson's diversity index across productive rearrangements. TCRdb retrieved this table from immuneACCESS and kept in-frame rearrangements only. Not all clones are present; in checked studies, unresolved V genes account for under half, and no reason is known for the remainder. V and J calls and clone size are as listed in that table; D and trimming were resolved from the DNA. The table for this sample lists roughly 230,000 clones; 83% of them were counted only once. The top ten constitute about 9% of the sample.

Per the germline V gene (reference sequence), LNHDA is the CDR1 and SQIVND is the CDR2. The junction carries 11 bases between V and J, which are trimmed by 9 bases and 6 bases respectively. Measured from the cysteine to the phenylalanine, the CDR3 is 12 residues long. Just the 36-base CDR3 DNA is kept, in frame starting at base 1. Rearrangement joined TRBV19 to TRBJ2-2; D gene: possibly TRBD1, on 5 matching bases. The specimen sequenced was peripheral blood. The receptor was derived from a man aged 40-50 years with active or convalescent COVID-19. The DNA is TGTGCCAGCAGGGATCCGGCCGGGGAGCTGTTTTTT. Translation gives CASRDPAGELFF.